The next 27 T cell receptor beta chains were all read from a single sample in a study of shared clonotypes between healthy human individuals. The data were produced by immunoSEQ multiplex PCR, yet TCRdb's version contains in-frame clones alone and is incomplete. The sample consists of more than 2 million clones, around 96% of them appearing once. In the naive CD8 group, cells lacked CD45RO and were positively selected for CCR7, so terminally differentiated effector memory CD45RA+ cells were left out. Sequencing was performed on naive CD8+ T cells sorted from blood. These receptors originate from a man between 18 and 29 years old in good health.

Of note for this clone: Other DNA sequences from this sample encode an identical CDR3 as well. The chain employs TRBV29-1 and TRBJ2-1; TRBD2 might be the D (5 bases). Germline V lookup: CDR1 SQVTM, CDR2 ANQGSEA. This CDR3 contains 11 residues. Deletions cut 3 bases from V and 6 bases from J, with 6 bases between. CDR3: CSVEGVNEQFF. CDR3 in DNA: TGCAGCGTTGAGGGAGTCAATGAGCAGTTCTTC.

The CDR3, as DNA: TGTGCCAGCAGCCCGGACAGACCAGATACGCAGTATTTT. Residues: CASSPDRPDTQYF. The chain couples TRBV5-8 to TRBJ2-3; possibly TRBD1 for D (6 bases). The germline CDR1 and CDR2 sequences are SGHTS and YDEGEE. Trimming removed 4 bases from V and 4 bases from J, with 10 bases in between. This CDR3 spans 13 amino acids.

This rearrangement joins TRBV25-1 to TRBJ2-7; 7 positions match TRBD2. The junction had 9 bases not matched to a gene; V was cut back by 3 bases and J by 4 bases. Germline V lookup: CDR1 MGHDK, CDR2 SYGVNS. The CDR3 is 15 amino acids. The CDR3 nucleotides read TGTGCCAGCAGTGAGGGGGGGACCGAGGAATACGAGCAGTACTTC. It specifies CASSEGGTEEYEQYF.

Notes on this clone: One junction end disagrees with the germline gene, perhaps due to a read error. V usage is TRBV5-1 and J usage is TRBJ2-7; D is perhaps TRBD2 (5 bases). CDR1 is SGHRS and CDR2 is YFSETQ in the germline V gene. The CDR3 is made up of 15 amino acids. In nucleotides, the CDR3 is TGCGCCAGCAGTCCACAAACGGACTCAACCTACGCGCAGTACTTC. This translates into CASSPQTDSTYAQYF.

V usage is TRBV2 and J usage is TRBJ2-7; D gene unclear. This CDR3 has 14 amino acids. Looked up from germline, CDR1 is SNHLY and CDR2 is FYNNEI. V gave up 2 bases and J gave up 0 bases, with 8 bases separating them. The CDR3 region is CASSEPSSSYEQYF. The CDR3 DNA reads as TGTGCCAGCAGTGAACCGAGCAGCTCCTACGAGCAGTACTTC.

The chain has TRBV7-9 and TRBJ2-7; 7 bases fit TRBD1. The CDR3 sequence is 15 residues long. J lost 2 bases, V lost 6 bases, and 10 bases had no gene match. The germline V gene has CDR1 SEHNR and CDR2 FQNEAQ (reference sequence). The CDR3 sequence is CASSIGWTGAYEQYF. The CDR3 DNA reads as TGTGCCAGCAGTATTGGGTGGACAGGAGCCTACGAGCAGTACTTC.

This clone was counted a few times. This sample includes further DNA sequences coding for the same CDR3. The chain links TRBV9 to TRBJ2-7; D may be TRBD2 (7 bases). CDR1 is SGDLS, CDR2 YYNGEE, per germline. This CDR3 is 14 amino acids long. Trimming cost V 0 bases and J 2 bases, with 9 bases left between them. CDR3 protein: CASSVEGGPYEQYF. CDR3 nucleotides: TGTGCCAGCAGCGTAGAGGGGGGGCCCTACGAGCAGTACTTC.

The chain uses TRBV25-1 and TRBJ2-5, with D possibly being TRBD1 or TRBD2 (5 bases each). This CDR3 region has 15 residues. Germline lookup yields CDR1 MGHDK and CDR2 SYGVNS. Deletions cut 10 bases from V and 0 bases from J, with 18 bases between. In DNA form, the CDR3 reads TGTGCCACCAGCCCCCCGGGACCGTACCAAGAGACCCAGTACTTC. Translated: CATSPPGPYQETQYF.

This clone has only one observation. The rearrangement uses TRBV5-6 and TRBJ1-4; the D gene is possibly TRBD1 (5 bases). Per the germline V gene, CDR1 is SGHDT and CDR2 is YYEEEE. V shed 3 bases and J shed 4 bases, with 13 bases lying between them. The CDR3 is made up of 15 amino acids. CDR3: CASSYGTVINEKLFF. CDR3 bases: TGTGCCAGCAGCTACGGGACGGTTATTAATGAAAAACTGTTTTTT.

The chain is built from TRBV5-4 and TRBJ2-7; TRBD2 agrees at 13 bases. V dropped 4 bases and J dropped 7; count of bases not matched to a gene: 17. Germline V lookup: CDR1 SGHNT, CDR2 YYREEE (reference sequence). The CDR3 extends over 18 amino acids. In DNA form, the CDR3 reads TGTGCCAGCAGCCCCATCGGACTAGCGGGAGAGCCTTGGGGGGAGCAGTACTTC. This translates into CASSPIGLAGEPWGEQYF.

V is TRBV6-1 and J is TRBJ2-7; no definite D call. Germline V gene data show CDR1 as MNHNS and CDR2 as SASEGT. The V end was cut by 6 bases, the J end by 6 bases, with 12 bases between. This CDR3 spans 12 amino acids. The CDR3 loop reads CASSPTFVEQYF. The CDR3 bases are TGTGCCAGCAGCCCGACCTTCGTCGAGCAGTACTTC.

This chain uses TRBV6-6 with TRBJ1-6; D is undetermined. The CDR3 runs 14 residues. With 5 bases removed from V and 10 bases from J, the gap between germline ends came to 15 bases. CDR1 is MNHNY and CDR2 is SVGAGI in the germline V gene (reference sequence). CDR3 sequence reads: CASSLQSGGSPLHF. For the CDR3, the DNA is TGTGCCAGCAGTCTACAGTCTGGAGGATCACCCCTCCACTTT.

Turning to this clone: Other nucleotide sequences in the sample specify the same CDR3. The V gene is TRBV6-5, the J gene TRBJ1-1; TRBD1 is a possible D gene (5 bases). Germline V gene lookup returns CDR1 MNHEY and CDR2 SVGAGI. Trimming pared 4 bases from V and 5 bases from J, leaving 8 bases between. The CDR3 is 12 residues long. CDR3 sequence (DNA): TGTGCCAGCAGTTTTGGGGGTACTGAAGCTTTCTTT. It codes for CASSFGGTEAFF.

A note on this clone: Other DNA sequences in the sample encode the same CDR3. CDR3 sequence (DNA): TGCGCCAGCAGTGACGGCGGATCCTACGAGCAGTACTTC. Translation gives CASSDGGSYEQYF. This chain joins TRBV10-1 and TRBJ2-7, with no clear D. The CDR3 totals 13 residues. V lost 3 bases and J lost 1, with 7 bases in between. Germline lookup yields CDR1 WNHNN and CDR2 SYGVQD (reference sequence).

The chain carries TRBV2 and TRBJ1-4; D call uncertain. The ends were cut back, 1 base at V and 12 bases at J, with 9 bases in the middle. The germline V gene encodes CDR1 SNHLY and CDR2 FYNNEI. The CDR3 is made up of 12 amino acids. CDR3 nucleotides: TGTGCCAGCAGTGAAGGGAGGCAAGAACTGTTTTTT. Translating gives CASSEGRQELFF.

The chain employs TRBV4-1 and TRBJ2-1; a possible D gene is TRBD1 (6 bases). V was pared by 5 bases and J by 8 bases, with 22 bases between. The V gene's germline CDR1 is MGHRA and CDR2 YSYEKL. The CDR3 is made up of 16 amino acids. This CDR3 reads CASSEGGEGPFDEQFF. For the CDR3, the DNA is TGCGCCAGCAGCGAAGGGGGAGAGGGGCCCTTCGATGAGCAGTTCTTC.

A single count supports this clone. Other nucleotide sequences in the sample specify the same CDR3. V usage is TRBV27 and J usage is TRBJ2-7; possible D gene TRBD2, 6 bases. The germline V and J ends were trimmed by 3 bases and 3 bases, with 9 bases remaining between them. The CDR3 totals 13 residues. Germline V gene sequence: CDR1 MNHEY, CDR2 SMNVEV (reference sequence). CDR3 region: CASSFRAGYEQYF. As DNA, the CDR3 is TGTGCCAGCAGTTTTAGAGCGGGCTACGAGCAGTACTTC.

This chain links TRBV6-1 with TRBJ2-5, with a weak D call TRBD1 (6 bases). Germline V lookup: CDR1 MNHNS, CDR2 SASEGT. The CDR3 is 14 amino acids. V gave up 5 bases and J gave up 2 bases, with 12 bases separating them. In DNA, the CDR3 is TGTGCCAGCAGTCGAACAGGGTTTCAAGAGACCCAGTACTTC. The encoded protein is CASSRTGFQETQYF.

The gene calls are TRBV4-1 and TRBJ2-3, with 9 bases that match TRBD2. The CDR3 is 13 amino acids. V shed 4 bases and J 8 bases; nucleotides not matched to a gene: 4. Germline assignment: CDR1 MGHRA and CDR2 YSYEKL. The CDR3 region is CASSLSSGGTQYF. In nucleotides, the CDR3 is TGCGCCAGCAGCCTCAGTAGCGGGGGTACGCAGTATTTT.

The V call is TRBV7-3, the J call TRBJ2-1; 8 bases align to TRBD2. V shed 5 bases, J shed 2 bases, and the junction held 8 bases outside the gene matches. Looked up from germline, CDR1 is SGHTA and CDR2 is FQGTGA. The CDR3 is 16 amino acids. CDR3: CASSALSGATYNEQFF. As DNA, the CDR3 is TGTGCCAGCAGCGCCCTTAGCGGGGCTACCTACAATGAGCAGTTCTTC.

This chain connects TRBV29-1 to TRBJ1-2, with D tentatively TRBD1 (5 bases). CDR1 and CDR2 (germline): SQVTM, ANQGSEA. The CDR3 has 11 amino acids. Trimming removed 7 bases from V and 4 bases from J, with 10 bases in between. In DNA, the CDR3 is TGCAGCGCTATGCAGGGCTATGGCTACACCTTC. This codes for CSAMQGYGYTF.

The V gene is TRBV7-2, the J gene TRBJ2-7; possible D gene TRBD2, 6 bases. CDR3 length: 15 amino acids. Germline V gives CDR1 SGHTA, CDR2 FQGNSA. Trimming shortened V by 5 bases and J by 0 bases, and 14 bases separated the two germline ends. CDR3 sequence (DNA): TGTGCCAGCAGCCACCCTAGCGCAAGCTCCTACGAGCAGTACTTC. It translates to CASSHPSASSYEQYF.

This clone occurred once. Other nucleotide sequences from this sample produce the same CDR3. The chain joins TRBV6-5 to TRBJ1-2; D not resolved. The CDR3 extends over 14 amino acids. Germline CDR1 is MNHEY and CDR2 is SVGAGI. The V and J ends lost 0 bases and 6 bases respectively, with 11 bases between them. The CDR3 DNA sequence: TGTGCCAGCAGTTACTCGGAGGGCCCGGATGGCTACACCTTC. Translated: CASSYSEGPDGYTF.

The CDR3 region is CASSLSLTGTYEQYF. The DNA of the CDR3 is TGCGCCAGCAGCTTAAGTTTGACAGGGACCTACGAGCAGTACTTC. The gene calls are TRBV5-1 and TRBJ2-7; 7 positions agree with TRBD1. CDR1 and CDR2 from the germline V gene are SGHRS and YFSETQ. The V gene end was trimmed by 2 bases and the J gene end by 2 bases; junction bases not matched to a gene: 7. This CDR3 region has 15 residues. The full variable domain, with the rest looked up from reference TRBV5-1 and TRBJ2-7, is KAGVTQTPRYLIKTRGQQVTLSCSPISGHRSVSWYQQTPGQGLQFLFEYFSETQRNKGNFPGRFSGRQFSNSRSEMNVSTLELGDSALYLCASSLSLTGTYEQYFGPGTRLTVT.

This chain uses TRBV5-5 with TRBJ1-2, with a tentative D call TRBD1 (5 bases). Germline V gives CDR1 SGHKS, CDR2 YYEKEE (reference sequence). The length of the CDR3 is 15 residues. Trimming left V 6 bases short and J 1 base short, with 16 bases between. CDR3 DNA: TGTGCCAGCATCCCGAACAGGATTAATAACTATGGCTACACCTTC. It translates to CASIPNRINNYGYTF.

V usage is TRBV19 and J usage is TRBJ2-1, with 10 bases identical to TRBD1. This CDR3 has 12 amino acids. J gave up 6 bases and V 9 bases, and 2 bases lay outside the gene matches. CDR1 LNHDA and CDR2 SQIVND come from the germline V gene (reference sequence). CDR3 DNA: TGTGCCAGCTGGACAGGGGGCAATGAGCAGTTCTTC. Its protein is CASWTGGNEQFF.

The V gene is TRBV6-6, the J gene TRBJ2-1, with D maybe TRBD1 (5 bases). CDR1 is MNHNY and CDR2 is SVGAGI in the germline V gene (reference sequence). The CDR3 runs 13 residues. V lost 2 bases and J lost 8, with 10 bases in between. The CDR3 loop is CASSYLQGDEQFF. CDR3 DNA: TGTGCCAGCAGTTACCTGCAGGGCGATGAGCAGTTCTTC.